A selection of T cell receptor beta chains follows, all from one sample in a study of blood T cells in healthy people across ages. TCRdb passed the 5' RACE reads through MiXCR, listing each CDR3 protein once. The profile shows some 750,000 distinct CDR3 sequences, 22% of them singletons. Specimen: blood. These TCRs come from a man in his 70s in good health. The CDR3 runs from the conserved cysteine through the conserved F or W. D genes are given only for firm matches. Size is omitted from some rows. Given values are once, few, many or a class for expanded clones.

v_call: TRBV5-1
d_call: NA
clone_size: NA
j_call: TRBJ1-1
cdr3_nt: TGCGCCAGCAGCTTGGAGGAGGTTTGGGTGAATACTGAAGCTTTCTTT
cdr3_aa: CASSLEEVWVNTEAFF

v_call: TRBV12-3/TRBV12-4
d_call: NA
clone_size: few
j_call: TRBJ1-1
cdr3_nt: TGTGCCAGCAGCCTTACAGAGAGCACTGAAGCTTTCTTT
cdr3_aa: CASSLTESTEAFF

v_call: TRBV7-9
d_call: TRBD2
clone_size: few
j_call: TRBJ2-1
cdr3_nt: TGTGCCAGCAGCTTTGTACTAGCGGGAAGGGATGAGCAGTTCTTC
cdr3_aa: CASSFVLAGRDEQFF

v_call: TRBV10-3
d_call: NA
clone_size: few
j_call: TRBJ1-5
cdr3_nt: TGTGCCATCAGTGAAAAGAGCGATCAGCCCCAGCATTTT
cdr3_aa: CAISEKSDQPQHF

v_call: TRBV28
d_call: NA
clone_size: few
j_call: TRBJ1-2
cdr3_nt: TGTGCCAGCATCCAACCGGCCCGCCGGGGACCTAACTATGGCTACACCTTC
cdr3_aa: CASIQPARRGPNYGYTF

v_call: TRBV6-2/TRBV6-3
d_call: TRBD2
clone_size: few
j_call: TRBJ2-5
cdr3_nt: TGTGCCAGCAGACTGTCGGGGCGGGAGAAGGAGACCCAGTACTTC
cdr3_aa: CASRLSGREKETQYF

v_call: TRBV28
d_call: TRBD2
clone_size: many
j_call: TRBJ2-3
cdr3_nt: TGTGCCAGCACTTTCAGCGGGGGCACAGATACGCAGTATTTT
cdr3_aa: CASTFSGGTDTQYF

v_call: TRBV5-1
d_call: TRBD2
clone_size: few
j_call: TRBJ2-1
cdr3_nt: TGCGCCAGCAGCGTGGGACTAGAAGTCTACAATGAGCAGTTCTTC
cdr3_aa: CASSVGLEVYNEQFF

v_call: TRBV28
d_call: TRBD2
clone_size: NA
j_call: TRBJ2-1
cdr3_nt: TGTGCCAGCAGTGACCCTAGCGGGGCAAACAATGAGCAGTTCTTC
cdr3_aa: CASSDPSGANNEQFF

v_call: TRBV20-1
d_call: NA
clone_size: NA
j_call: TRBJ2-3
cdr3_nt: TGCAGTGCTAGAGATCACGCGGGCGTCCTCCTATTT
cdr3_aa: CSARDHAGVLLF

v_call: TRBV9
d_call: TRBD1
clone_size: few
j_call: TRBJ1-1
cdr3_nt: TGTGCCAGCAGCTACCAGGGGGCTCGGACTGAAGCTTTCTTT
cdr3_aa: CASSYQGARTEAFF

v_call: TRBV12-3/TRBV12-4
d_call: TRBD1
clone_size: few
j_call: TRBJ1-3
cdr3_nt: TGTGCCAGCAAACTTGACAGGGCTGGAAACACCATATATTTT
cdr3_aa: CASKLDRAGNTIYF

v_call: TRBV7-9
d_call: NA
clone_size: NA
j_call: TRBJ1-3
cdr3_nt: TGTGCCAGCAGCCCCGGTGGTTGGACGCGAAACACCATATATTTT
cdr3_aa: CASSPGGWTRNTIYF

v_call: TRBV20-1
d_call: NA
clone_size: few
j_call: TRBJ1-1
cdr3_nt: TGCAGTGCTAGACAGGGGATCGCAATGAACACTGAAGCTTTCTTT
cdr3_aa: CSARQGIAMNTEAFF

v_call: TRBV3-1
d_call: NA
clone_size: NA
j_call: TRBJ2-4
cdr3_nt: TGTGCCAGCAGCCCCGCTGGGGAGAACATTCAGTACTTC
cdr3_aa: CASSPAGENIQYF

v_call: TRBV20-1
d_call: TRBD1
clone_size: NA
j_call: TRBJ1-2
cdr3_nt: TGCAGTGCTGACAGGGGGGTCTATGGCTACACCTTC
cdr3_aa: CSADRGVYGYTF

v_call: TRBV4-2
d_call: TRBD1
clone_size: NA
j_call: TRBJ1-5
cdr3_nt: TGTGCCAGCAGCCATTCAGGGGGCCGTCAGCCCCAGCATTTT
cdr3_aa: CASSHSGGRQPQHF

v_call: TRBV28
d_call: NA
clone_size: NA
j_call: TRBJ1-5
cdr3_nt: TGTGCCAGCAGTTTAGAGTACGTATTCCATCAGCCCCAGCATTTT
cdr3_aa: CASSLEYVFHQPQHF

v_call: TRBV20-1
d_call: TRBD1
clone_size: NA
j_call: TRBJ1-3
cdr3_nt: TGCAGTGTTCCGGGACAGGGGACTGGAAACACCATATATTTT
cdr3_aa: CSVPGQGTGNTIYF

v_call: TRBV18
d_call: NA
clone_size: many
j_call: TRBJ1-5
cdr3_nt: TGTGCCAGCTCACCAACTCGCGGTGGTCAGCCCCAGCATTTT
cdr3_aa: CASSPTRGGQPQHF

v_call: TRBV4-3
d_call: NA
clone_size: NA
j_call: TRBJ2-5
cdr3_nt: TGCGCCAGCAGCCAAGTTGGGGGCGAGAGGACCCAGTACTTC
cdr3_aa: CASSQVGGERTQYF

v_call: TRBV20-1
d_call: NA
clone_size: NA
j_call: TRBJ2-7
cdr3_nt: TGCAGTGCCCCCGACAGCGCCTCCTACGAGCAGTACTTC
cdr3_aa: CSAPDSASYEQYF

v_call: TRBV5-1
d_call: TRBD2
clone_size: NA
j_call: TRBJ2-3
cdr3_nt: TGCGCCAGCAGCTGGGTGGGTCTAGCGGACGATAGCACAGATACGCAGTATTTT
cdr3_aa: CASSWVGLADDSTDTQYF

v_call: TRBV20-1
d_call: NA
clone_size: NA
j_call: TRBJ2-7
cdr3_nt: TGCAGTGCTCCGAATTCAGCTAGCGAGCAGTACTTC
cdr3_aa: CSAPNSASEQYF

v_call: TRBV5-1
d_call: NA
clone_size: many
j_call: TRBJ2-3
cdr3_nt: TGTGCCAGCAGCTTAGACGGAAGCACAGATACGCAGTATTTT
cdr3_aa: CASSLDGSTDTQYF

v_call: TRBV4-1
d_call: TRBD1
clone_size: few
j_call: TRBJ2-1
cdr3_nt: TGCGCCAGCAGCCACTCGGGACAGGGTGGGAATGAGCAGTTCTTC
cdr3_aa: CASSHSGQGGNEQFF

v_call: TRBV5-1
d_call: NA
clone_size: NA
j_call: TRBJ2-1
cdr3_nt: TGCGCCAGCAGCTTGGGGGTCTGGTCCTACAATGAGCAGTTCTTC
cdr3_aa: CASSLGVWSYNEQFF

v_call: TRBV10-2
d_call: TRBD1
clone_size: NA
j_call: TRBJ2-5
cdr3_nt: TGCGCCAGCACCCGGGACAGAAAAGAGACCCAGTACTTC
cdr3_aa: CASTRDRKETQYF

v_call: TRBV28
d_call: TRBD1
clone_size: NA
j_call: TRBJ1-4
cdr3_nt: TGTGCCAGCCAGGGACAGGGGATCGGAAAACTGTTTTTT
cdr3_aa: CASQGQGIGKLFF

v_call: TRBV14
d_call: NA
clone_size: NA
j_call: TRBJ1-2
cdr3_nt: TGTGCCAGCAGCTCAGATTGGTATGGCTACACCTTC
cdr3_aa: CASSSDWYGYTF

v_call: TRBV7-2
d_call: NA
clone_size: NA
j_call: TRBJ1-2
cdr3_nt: TGTGCCAGCAGCTTTGGCCCTTCTGAGGCAGGAGGCTACACCTTC
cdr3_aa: CASSFGPSEAGGYTF

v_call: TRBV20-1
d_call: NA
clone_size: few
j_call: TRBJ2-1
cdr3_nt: TGCAGTGCTAGAGCTTCTGGGGCGGGACGCTCCTACAATGAGCAGTTCTTC
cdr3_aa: CSARASGAGRSYNEQFF

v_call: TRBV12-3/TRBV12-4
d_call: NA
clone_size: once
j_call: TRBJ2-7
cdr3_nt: TGTGCCAGCAGTTTAGCTGTAGGATACGAGCAGTACTTC
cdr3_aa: CASSLAVGYEQYF

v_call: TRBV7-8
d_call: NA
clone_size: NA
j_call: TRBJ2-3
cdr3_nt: TGTGCCAGCAGCTTACAGCCCTGGGGCAGGAGCACAGATACGCAGTATTTT
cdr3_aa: CASSLQPWGRSTDTQYF

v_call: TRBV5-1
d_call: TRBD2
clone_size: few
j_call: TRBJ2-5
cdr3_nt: TGCGCCAGCAGCTGGATCCTAGCGGGGCAAGAGACCCAGTACTTC
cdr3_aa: CASSWILAGQETQYF

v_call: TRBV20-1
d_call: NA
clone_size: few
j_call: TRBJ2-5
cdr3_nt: TGCAGTGCTAGAGGACTCCGCGTGGGGACCCAGTACTTC
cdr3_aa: CSARGLRVGTQYF

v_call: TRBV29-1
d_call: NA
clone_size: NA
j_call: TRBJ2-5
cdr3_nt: TGCAGCGCCCGTCTTCAGACCCAAGAGACCCAGTACTTC
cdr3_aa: CSARLQTQETQYF

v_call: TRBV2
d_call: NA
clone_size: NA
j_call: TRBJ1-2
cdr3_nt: TGTGCCAGCAGTGCAAGACAGAGAGCTAACTATGGCTACACCTTC
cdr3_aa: CASSARQRANYGYTF

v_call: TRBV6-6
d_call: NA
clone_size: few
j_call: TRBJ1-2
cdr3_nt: TGTGCCAGCAGTTACTTTCCCCTTAACTATGGCTACACCTTC
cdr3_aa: CASSYFPLNYGYTF

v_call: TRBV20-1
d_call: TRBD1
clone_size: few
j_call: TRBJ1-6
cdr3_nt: TGCAGTGCTACGACAGGGTTCGCCACTAGTTCACCCCTCCACTTT
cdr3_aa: CSATTGFATSSPLHF